This T cell receptor beta chain was retrieved from a study of OX40 agonist ivuxolimab in advanced cancers. Study as a whole: Patients' therapy was ivuxolimab, an antibody that acts as an agonist of OX40 (CD134). Findings and limits, study-wide: Antigen specificity was not determined for the expanded peripheral T cells. The average count of expanded clones was higher among CD8+ T cells than among CD4+.

As regards this clone: What it binds is unknown.

TCRdb's copy holds only in-frame clones and misses some; the assay was immunoSEQ multiplex PCR. Seen here are 25,000 to 40,000 clones, 80% to 90% observed once, and the top ten hold approximately 32%. V was shortened by 2 bases and J by 3 bases, with 14 bases between the two germline ends. The CDR3 totals 16 residues. The germline CDR1 and CDR2 sequences are MDHEN and SYDVKM. This specimen was CD4+ or CD8+ T cells sorted from blood, taken in a trial of the OX40 agonist ivuxolimab. The chain recombines TRBV28 with TRBJ1-5; D unclear. The source of this sequence is an adult with an advanced solid tumor such as melanoma, head and neck, liver or kidney cancer. CDR3 nucleotides: TGTGCCAGCAGTTTAGGCAGCACTGCTTTCAATCAGCCCCAGCATTTT. It yields the protein CASSLGSTAFNQPQHF.